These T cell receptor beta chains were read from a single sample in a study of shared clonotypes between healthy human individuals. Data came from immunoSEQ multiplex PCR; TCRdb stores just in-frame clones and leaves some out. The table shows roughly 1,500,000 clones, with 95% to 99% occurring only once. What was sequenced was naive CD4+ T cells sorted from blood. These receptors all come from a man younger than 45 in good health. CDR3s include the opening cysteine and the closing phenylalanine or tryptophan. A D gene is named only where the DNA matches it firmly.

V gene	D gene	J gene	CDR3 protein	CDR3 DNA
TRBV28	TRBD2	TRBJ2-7	CASASSGRVEQYF	TGTGCCAGCGCTTCTAGCGGGAGGGTTGAGCAGTACTTC
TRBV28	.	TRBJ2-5	CASSLAGRETQYF	TGTGCCAGCAGTTTAGCGGGGAGAGAGACCCAGTACTTC
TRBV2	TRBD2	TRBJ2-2	CASRRTSGSGPGELFF	TGTGCCAGTCGGAGAACTAGCGGGAGTGGGCCCGGGGAGCTGTTTTTT
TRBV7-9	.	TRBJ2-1	CASSHPGAGLFNEQFF	TGTGCCAGCAGCCACCCTGGAGCGGGTTTATTTAATGAGCAGTTCTTC
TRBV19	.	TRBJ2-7	CASRDGGASDEQYF	TGTGCCAGTAGAGATGGCGGGGCGTCTGACGAGCAGTACTTC
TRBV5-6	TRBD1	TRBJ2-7	CASSSPTGRLTYEQYF	TGTGCCAGCAGCTCCCCGACAGGGCGACTGACCTACGAGCAGTACTTC
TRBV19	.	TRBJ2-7	CASSPQVNDYEQYF	TGTGCCAGTAGTCCTCAGGTAAACGACTACGAGCAGTACTTC
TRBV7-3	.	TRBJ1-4	CASIVPRGAFEKLFF	TGTGCCAGCATTGTGCCGAGGGGGGCTTTTGAAAAACTGTTTTTT
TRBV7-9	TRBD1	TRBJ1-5	CASSFATGGAEFQPQHF	TGTGCCAGCAGCTTTGCAACAGGGGGCGCCGAATTCCAGCCCCAGCATTTT
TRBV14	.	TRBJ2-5	CASSHLTSDATQYF	TGTGCCAGCAGCCATCTGACATCAGACGCGACCCAGTACTTC
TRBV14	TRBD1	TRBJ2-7	CASSQDVRDRGSYEQYF	TGTGCCAGCAGCCAAGACGTTCGGGACAGGGGATCCTACGAGCAGTACTTC
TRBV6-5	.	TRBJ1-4	CASSRTVDEKLFF	TGTGCCAGCAGTCGGACAGTGGATGAAAAACTGTTTTTT
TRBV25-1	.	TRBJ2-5	CASSPTSTGETQYF	TGTGCCAGCAGCCCGACCTCAACAGGAGAGACCCAGTACTTC
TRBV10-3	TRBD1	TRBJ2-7	CAISDKPGQASYEQYF	TGTGCCATCAGTGATAAACCGGGACAGGCCTCCTACGAGCAGTACTTC
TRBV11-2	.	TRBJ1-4	CASSSLQGPAKKLFF	TGTGCCAGCAGCTCACTCCAGGGGCCGGCCAAGAAACTGTTTTTT
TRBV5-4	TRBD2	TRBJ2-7	CASRAGARYEQYF	TGTGCCAGCAGAGCGGGAGCTAGGTACGAGCAGTACTTC
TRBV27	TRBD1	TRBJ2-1	CASSLSGTGGLEFF	TGTGCCAGCAGTTTATCAGGGACAGGGGGGCTGGAGTTCTTC
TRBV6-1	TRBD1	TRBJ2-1	CASSEWGQGTYNEQFF	TGTGCCAGCAGTGAGTGGGGACAGGGAACTTACAATGAGCAGTTCTTC
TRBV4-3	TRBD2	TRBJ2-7	CASSLGGLAGGPESYEQYF	TGCGCCAGCAGCCTAGGAGGACTAGCGGGAGGGCCCGAATCCTACGAGCAGTACTTC
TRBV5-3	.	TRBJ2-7	CARTLQLGLYEQYF	TGTGCCAGAACCCTACAGTTGGGGCTTTACGAGCAGTACTTC
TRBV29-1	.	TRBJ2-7	CSVTRDPYEQYF	TGCAGCGTTACAAGGGACCCCTACGAGCAGTACTTC
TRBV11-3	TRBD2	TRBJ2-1	CASSLDLAGGYNEQFF	TGTGCCAGCAGCTTAGATCTCGCGGGAGGGTACAATGAGCAGTTCTTC
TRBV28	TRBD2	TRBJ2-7	CASLPSGSPSYEQYF	TGTGCCAGCCTACCCAGCGGGAGTCCCTCCTACGAGCAGTACTTC
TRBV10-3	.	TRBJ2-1	CAMFSPGSREQFF	TGTGCCATGTTCAGTCCGGGATCCCGTGAGCAGTTCTTC
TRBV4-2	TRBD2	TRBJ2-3	CASSQTPSLPSGSSTDTQYF	TGTGCCAGCAGCCAAACCCCGTCCCTACCTAGCGGGAGTAGCACAGATACGCAGTATTTT
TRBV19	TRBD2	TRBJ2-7	CASSRYRDSGGSEQYF	TGTGCCAGTAGTAGGTACCGGGACAGCGGGGGGAGCGAGCAGTACTTC
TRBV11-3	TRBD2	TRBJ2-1	CASSPGLAEYSDEQFF	TGTGCCAGCAGCCCCGGGCTAGCGGAATATTCAGATGAGCAGTTCTTC
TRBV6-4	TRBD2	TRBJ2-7	CASSDAGVAEQYF	TGTGCCAGCAGTGATGCGGGAGTAGCCGAGCAGTACTTC
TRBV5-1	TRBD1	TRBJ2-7	CASSQMTGGSYEQYF	TGCGCCAGCAGTCAGATGACAGGGGGTAGCTACGAGCAGTACTTC
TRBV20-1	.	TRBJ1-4	CSAVNPGKLFF	TGCAGTGCTGTAAACCCAGGAAAACTGTTTTTT
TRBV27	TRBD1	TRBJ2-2	CASSLTGGTGELFF	TGTGCCAGCAGTTTGACAGGGGGCACCGGGGAGCTGTTTTTT
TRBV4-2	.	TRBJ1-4	CASSQPGGPPPTNEKLFF	TGTGCCAGCAGCCAACCCGGGGGGCCCCCACCAACTAATGAAAAACTGTTTTTT
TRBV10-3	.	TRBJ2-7	CAISESTRTVNGQYF	TGTGCCATCAGTGAGTCAACTCGGACAGTTAACGGGCAGTACTTC
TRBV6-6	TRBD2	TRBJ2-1	CASSYPLAGVGYEQFF	TGTGCCAGCAGTTATCCCCTAGCGGGAGTCGGGTATGAGCAGTTCTTC
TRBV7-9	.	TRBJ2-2	CASSIEVGAGELFF	TGTGCCAGCAGTATAGAGGTTGGTGCCGGGGAGCTGTTTTTT
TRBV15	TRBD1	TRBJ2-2	CATSRDPRQGSRYNTGELFF	TGTGCCACCAGCAGAGACCCTCGACAGGGTTCTAGATATAACACCGGGGAGCTGTTTTTT
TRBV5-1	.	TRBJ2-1	CASSQLEHATSYNEQFF	TGCGCCAGCAGCCAACTGGAACACGCTACCTCCTACAATGAGCAGTTCTTC
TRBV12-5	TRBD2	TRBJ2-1	CASGLPGLAGENEQFF	TGTGCTAGTGGTCTTCCGGGACTAGCGGGAGAAAATGAGCAGTTCTTC
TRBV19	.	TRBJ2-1	CASTPILRVYNEQFF	TGTGCCAGTACCCCTATTCTGCGGGTTTACAATGAGCAGTTCTTC
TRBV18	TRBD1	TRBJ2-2	CASSPTGDTGELFF	TGTGCCAGCTCACCCACAGGGGACACCGGGGAGCTGTTTTTT